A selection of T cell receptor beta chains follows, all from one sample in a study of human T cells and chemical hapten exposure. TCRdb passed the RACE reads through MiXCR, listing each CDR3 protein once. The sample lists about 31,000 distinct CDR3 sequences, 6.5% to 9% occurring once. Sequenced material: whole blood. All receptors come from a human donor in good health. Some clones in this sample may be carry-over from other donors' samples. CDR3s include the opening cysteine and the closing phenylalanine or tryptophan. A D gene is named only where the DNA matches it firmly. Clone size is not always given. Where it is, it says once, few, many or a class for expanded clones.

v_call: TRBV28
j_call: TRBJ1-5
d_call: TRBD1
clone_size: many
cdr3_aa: CASSFGQGADLSQPQHF
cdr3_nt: TGTGCCAGCAGTTTCGGGCAGGGGGCAGACTTAAGTCAGCCCCAGCATTTT

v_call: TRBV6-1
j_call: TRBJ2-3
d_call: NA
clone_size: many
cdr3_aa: CASNQGFHPDTQYF
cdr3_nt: TGTGCCAGCAACCAGGGGTTTCACCCAGATACGCAGTATTTT

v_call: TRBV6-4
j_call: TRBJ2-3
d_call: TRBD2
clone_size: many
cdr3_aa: CASSDIAGDTDTQYF
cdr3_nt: TGTGCCAGCAGTGATATAGCGGGAGACACAGATACGCAGTATTTT

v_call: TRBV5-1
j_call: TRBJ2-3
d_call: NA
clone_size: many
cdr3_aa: CASSLLSHWTSTDTQYF
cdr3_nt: TGCGCCAGCAGCTTGCTTTCCCATTGGACTAGCACAGATACGCAGTATTTT

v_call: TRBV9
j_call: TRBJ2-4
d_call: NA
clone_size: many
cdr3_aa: CASSVEGRIENIQYF
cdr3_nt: TGTGCCAGCAGCGTAGAAGGCAGGATTGAAAACATTCAGTACTTC

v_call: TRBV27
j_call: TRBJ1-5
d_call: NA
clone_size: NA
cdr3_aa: CASSLQTGPNQPQHF
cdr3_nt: TGTGCCAGCAGTTTACAGACAGGCCCTAATCAGCCCCAGCATTTT

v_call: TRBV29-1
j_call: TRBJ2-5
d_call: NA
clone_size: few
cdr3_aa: CSVVAGRETQYF
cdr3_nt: TGCAGCGTTGTAGCAGGGAGGGAGACCCAGTACTTC

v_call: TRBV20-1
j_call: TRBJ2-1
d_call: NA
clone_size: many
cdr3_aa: CSARDHGFMATDGWGEQFF
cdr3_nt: TGCAGTGCTAGAGATCATGGGTTTATGGCTACTGACGGATGGGGTGAGCAGTTCTTC

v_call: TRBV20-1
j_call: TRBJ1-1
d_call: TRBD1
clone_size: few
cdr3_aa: CSASLTGVTESFF
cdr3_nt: TGCAGTGCTAGCTTAACAGGGGTGACTGAATCTTTCTTT

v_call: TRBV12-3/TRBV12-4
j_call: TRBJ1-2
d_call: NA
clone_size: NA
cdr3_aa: CASSSTLNYGYTF
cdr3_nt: TGTGCCAGCAGTTCAACTTTAAACTATGGCTACACCTTC

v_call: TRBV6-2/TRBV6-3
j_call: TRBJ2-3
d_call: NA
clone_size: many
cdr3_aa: CASSYFNPQSSTDTQYF
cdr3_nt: TGTGCCAGCAGTTACTTTAACCCACAATCAAGCACAGATACGCAGTATTTT

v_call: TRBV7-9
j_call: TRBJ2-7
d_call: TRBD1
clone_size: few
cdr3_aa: CASSLGIGQGRPYEQYF
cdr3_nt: TGTGCCAGCAGCTTAGGTATAGGACAGGGAAGACCCTACGAGCAGTACTTC

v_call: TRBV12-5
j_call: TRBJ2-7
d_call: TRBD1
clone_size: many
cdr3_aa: CASGSLPDRVRSYEQYF
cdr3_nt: TGTGCTAGTGGTTCCCTCCCCGACAGGGTGCGATCCTACGAGCAGTACTTC

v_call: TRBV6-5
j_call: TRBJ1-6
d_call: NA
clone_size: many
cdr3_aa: CASSYSMVLGNSPLHF
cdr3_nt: TGTGCCAGCAGTTACTCGATGGTGTTGGGCAATTCACCCCTCCACTTT

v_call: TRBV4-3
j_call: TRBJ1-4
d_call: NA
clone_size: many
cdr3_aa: CASSQDFAEKLFF
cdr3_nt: TGCGCCAGCAGCCAAGATTTTGCTGAAAAACTGTTTTTT

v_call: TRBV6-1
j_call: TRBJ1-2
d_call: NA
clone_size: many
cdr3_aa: CASSEGDTIYGYTF
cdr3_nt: TGTGCCAGCAGTGAAGGGGACACCATCTATGGCTACACCTTC

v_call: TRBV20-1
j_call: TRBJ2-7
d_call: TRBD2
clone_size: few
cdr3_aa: CSARVSLAGGVFDEQYF
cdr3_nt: TGCAGTGCTAGAGTCTCCCTAGCGGGAGGAGTTTTTGACGAGCAGTACTTC

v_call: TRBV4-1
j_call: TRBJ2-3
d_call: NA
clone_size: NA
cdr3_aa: CASSPQGRGTDTQYF
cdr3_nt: TGCGCCAGCAGCCCCCAGGGGAGAGGCACAGATACGCAGTATTTT

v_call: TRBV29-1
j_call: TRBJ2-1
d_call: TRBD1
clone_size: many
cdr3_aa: CSARGGQASSYNEQFF
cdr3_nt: TGCAGCGCCCGAGGGGGACAGGCGAGCTCCTACAATGAGCAGTTCTTC

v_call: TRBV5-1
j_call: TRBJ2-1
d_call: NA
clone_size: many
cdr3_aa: CASSLAVSHEGGYNEQFF
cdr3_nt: TGCGCCAGCAGCTTGGCCGTGTCGCACGAAGGGGGCTACAATGAGCAGTTCTTC

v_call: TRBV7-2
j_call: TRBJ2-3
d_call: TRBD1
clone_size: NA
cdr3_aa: CASSEMTGGTDTQYF
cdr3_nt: TGTGCCAGCAGCGAAATGACAGGGGGCACAGATACGCAGTATTTT

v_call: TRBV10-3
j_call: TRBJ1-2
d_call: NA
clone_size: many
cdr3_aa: CAISDPGNYGYTF
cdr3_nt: TGTGCCATCAGTGACCCAGGGAACTATGGCTACACCTTC

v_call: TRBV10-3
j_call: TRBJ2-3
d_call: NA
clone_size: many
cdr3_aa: CAISEGRPTDTQYF
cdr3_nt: TGTGCCATCAGTGAGGGGAGACCCACAGATACGCAGTATTTT

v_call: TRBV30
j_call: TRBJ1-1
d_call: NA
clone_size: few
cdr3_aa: CAWSVSRQAEAFF
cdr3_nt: TGTGCCTGGAGTGTTTCTCGACAGGCCGAAGCTTTCTTT

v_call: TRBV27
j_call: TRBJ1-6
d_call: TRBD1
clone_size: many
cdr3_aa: CASSDRVSPLHF
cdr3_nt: TGTGCCAGCAGTGACAGGGTTTCACCCCTCCACTTT

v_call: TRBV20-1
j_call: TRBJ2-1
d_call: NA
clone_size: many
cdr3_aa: CSALGQGWNEQFF
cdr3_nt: TGCAGTGCTTTAGGACAAGGGTGGAATGAGCAGTTCTTC

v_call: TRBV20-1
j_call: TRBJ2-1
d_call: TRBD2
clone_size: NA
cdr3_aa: CSARRSGRRGNEQFF
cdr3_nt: TGCAGTGCTAGACGAAGCGGGAGACGCGGGAATGAGCAGTTCTTC

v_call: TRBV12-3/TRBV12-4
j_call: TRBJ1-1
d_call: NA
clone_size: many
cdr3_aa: CASSFHHEGMNTEAFF
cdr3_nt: TGTGCCAGCAGTTTTCACCATGAAGGGATGAACACTGAAGCTTTCTTT

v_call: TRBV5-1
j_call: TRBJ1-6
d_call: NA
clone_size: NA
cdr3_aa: CASSLDSLYNSPLHF
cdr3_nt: TGCGCCAGCAGCTTAGACTCTCTCTATAATTCACCCCTCCACTTT

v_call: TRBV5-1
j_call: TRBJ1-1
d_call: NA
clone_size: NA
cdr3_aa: CASSFNPNTEAFF
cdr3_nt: TGCGCCAGCAGCTTTAATCCGAACACTGAAGCTTTCTTT

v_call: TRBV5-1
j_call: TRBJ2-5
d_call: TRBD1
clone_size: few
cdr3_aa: CASSLPGTDGETQYF
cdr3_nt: TGCGCCAGCAGCTTGCCCGGGACAGACGGAGAGACCCAGTACTTC